This T cell receptor (beta chain) emerged from a study of blood T cell repertoires in COVID-19 (dated by TCRdb to between 2020 and 2021). At the level of the whole study: Collaborator samples came from the United States, Italy and Spain and covered acute and convalescent phases of COVID-19. Deeply sampled blood TCRbeta repertoires from subjects exposed to, actively infected with, or recovered from COVID-19 were included in the dataset. Samples were obtained from the ongoing ImmuneRACE study (first 160 participants) and from about 1,300 subjects provided by 6 global collaborators. A freely available public database, intended as a resource for researchers studying the immune response to SARS-CoV-2, is where the repertoires were released. Where HLA class I and class II types were available, the types were taken from metadata supplied by the sample provider, not from assay-based typing. The prospective study material was composed of cDNA or gDNA derived from T cells, B-cell-depleted T cells, or PBMCs. A de-identified subject ID, COVID-19 status, age in years and sex were almost always included in the sample metadata. Broader findings and caveats from the paper: The quantity of clinical and demographic metadata differed by source and by participant and was supplied without curation.

The immunoSEQ Assay, a bias-controlled multiplex PCR, was used to amplify TCRbeta CDR3 regions from genomic DNA. As for how the authors treated the data: The number of nucleated cells in each sample was estimated from the amplification of reference gene primers within the assay. Sequence reads were collapsed and filtered to measure the absolute abundance of every unique TCRbeta CDR3 rearrangement. For each sample, productive Simpson clonality was calculated as the square root of Simpson's diversity index across productive rearrangements. TCRdb took this table from immuneACCESS and kept in-frame rearrangements with V and J called. Such tables lack part of the clones; where checked against another copy, unresolved V genes explain under half of the gap, and the rest is unexplained. The V and J calls and clone size are taken from that table; D and trimming were inferred from the DNA. The sample data list under 350,000 clones, and more than 85% of these were observed just once. The top ten hold about 4.6% of the sample.

Collaborating institutions collected whole blood in K2EDTA tubes following their own protocols. For TCRbeta analysis, collaborators shipped samples in one of three forms: frozen whole blood, isolated PBMCs, or DNA extracted from either of those sample types. Regarding this clone: Its antigen target is currently unknown. The sample holds no much larger clone one base away, and base qualities are not on file.

The CDR3 numbers 16 residues from cysteine through phenylalanine. Here the CDR3 DNA is all that survives: 48 bases in frame from base 1. Germline trimming amounts to 4 bases on V and 1 base on J, with 4 as the count of junction bases outside the gene matches. CDR1 and CDR2 were assigned from the germline V gene as MNHNS and SASEGT. Material: peripheral blood. The V and J segments used are TRBV6-1 and TRBJ1-5; the junction holds 10 bases that match TRBD1. This sequence was found in a man in his forties with acute or convalescent COVID-19. CDR3 region: CASSASGQGSNQPQHF. The DNA reads TGTGCCAGCAGTGCGTCGGGACAGGGGAGCAATCAGCCCCAGCATTTT.